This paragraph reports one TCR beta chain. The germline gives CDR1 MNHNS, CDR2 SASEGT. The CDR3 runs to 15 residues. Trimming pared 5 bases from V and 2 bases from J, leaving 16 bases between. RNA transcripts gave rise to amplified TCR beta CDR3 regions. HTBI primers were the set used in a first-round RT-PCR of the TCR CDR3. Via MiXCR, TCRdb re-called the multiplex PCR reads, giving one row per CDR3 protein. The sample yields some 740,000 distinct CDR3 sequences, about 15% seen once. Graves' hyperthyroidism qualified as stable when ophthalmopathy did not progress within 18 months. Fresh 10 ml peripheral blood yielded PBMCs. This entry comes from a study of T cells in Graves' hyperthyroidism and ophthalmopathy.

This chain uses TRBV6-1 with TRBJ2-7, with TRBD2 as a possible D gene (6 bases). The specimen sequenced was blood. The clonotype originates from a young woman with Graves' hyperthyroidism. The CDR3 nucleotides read TGTGCCAGCAGTTCCCCCGGGACTCCTCCCTACGAGCAGTACTTC. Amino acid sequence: CASSSPGTPPYEQYF.